This TCR beta chain was sequenced in a study of precursors of human CD4 cytotoxic T cells (dated by TCRdb to 2017 to 2018). General notes on the study: The bulk TCR-seq analysis covered CD4+ memory subsets from 13 to 15 donors in total. Sequences for both the TCRalpha and TCRbeta chains came out of the TCR-seq analysis of over 11 donors (table S7).

V gives up 2 bases and J gives up 1 base, and the segment between their germline ends measures 8 bases. Including cysteine and phenylalanine, the CDR3 has 14 amino acids. Solely the CDR3 DNA is kept, with 42 bases framed from the first base. Reading the germline V gene gives CDR1 KGHSH and CDR2 LQKENI. Bulk UMI-based TCR sequencing was performed on four sorted CD4+ memory subsets (TCM, TEM, IL-7Rhigh TEMRA, IL-7R- TEMRA) to test a precursor-effector relationship among CD4 cytotoxic T cells. Cells were obtained from peripheral blood mononuclear cells that had been isolated from human blood. Points the paper makes about the study in general: Only about 95% of the 14 donors were included in some bulk TCR-seq comparisons, suggesting that not every subset was available for every donor. Compared with the TCM and TEM subsets, the IL-7Rhigh and IL-7R- TEMRA subsets had more restricted TCR repertoires, marked by lower diversity and more expanded clonotypes. According to the authors, a human observational design cannot definitively establish the direction of differentiation between precursor and effector cells. A larger fraction of IL-7Rhigh TEMRA clonotypes than of TEM or TCM clonotypes was made up of expanded effector clonotypes.

This clonotype is categorized as large (0.1 to 1%). Its recognized antigen is unknown. The sample holds no much larger clone one base away, and base qualities are not on file. The data were produced on an Illumina MiSeq. Per the authors' processing: Repertoire diversity was measured with the Shannon-Wiener index computed in VDJtools. A TCRbeta clonotype counted as expanded if its clonotype frequency was 3 or higher. Starting from the raw public reads, TCRdb applied fastp trimming at Q25, assembled clones with MiXCR and retained in-frame beta chains. For every CDR3 protein sequence, its rows merge into one entry that carries the most common genes and DNA. TCRdb's processing, not the authors', yielded these V and J calls. The sample table contains about 500 distinct CDR3 sequences; only one count was recorded for more than 15% of them. Around 14% of the sample is in the top ten clones.

The sequence is built from TRBV18 and TRBJ1-1; the D gene is not confidently resolved. The TCR was taken from a human donor in good health. Sequences were obtained from memory CD4+ T cells from blood (PBMCs). The DNA sequence is given as TGTGCCAGCTCACCAGAATTCGCGAACACTGAAGCTTTCTTT. Translated, this is CASSPEFANTEAFF.